This record concerns one T cell receptor (beta chain) sequence. Its antigen is undetermined. This entry is derived from a study of radiation and T cells in renal cell carcinoma. Study overall: Nephrectomy followed 15 Gy stereotactic body radiation by 4 weeks.

Assay used: immunoSEQ multiplex PCR; TCRdb lists only in-frame clones, some missing. Of about 130,000 clones listed, roughly four fifths are singletons. The germline CDR1 and CDR2 sequences are LGHNA and YNFKEQ. Trimming removed 0 bases at V and 4 bases at J, with 15 bases between. The length of the CDR3 is 17 residues. Documented time point: blood 2 weeks post-SBRT. Noted treatment: 15 Gy SBRT to primary tumor, nephrectomy 4 weeks later. After SBRT, blood was collected at 2 and 4 weeks, plus baseline. Study-level findings and limits: From baseline, blood top tumor clonotypes peaked at 2 weeks post-radiation.

This sequence joins TRBV4-2 and TRBJ2-2; D is perhaps TRBD2 (5 bases). The specimen was blood, collected from a patient whose treatment included radiotherapy and nephrectomy. The TCR sequence derives from a woman aged 55-70 years with renal cell carcinoma. The CDR3 region has the DNA TGTGCCAGCAGCCAAGAGGAGGTTACTCGAGGCACCGGGGAGCTGTTTTTT. Protein product: CASSQEEVTRGTGELFF.